A single sample gave rise to the 18 T cell receptor beta chains below, sequenced in a study of beta chain features in type 1 diabetes. The isolated RNA, all of it, was reverse transcribed, so expressed TCRB transcripts were what got sequenced. TCRdb keeps only in-frame clones here, not all; method: immunoSEQ multiplex PCR. The sample consists of 400,000 to 450,000 clones, approximately 15% of them appearing once. The sequenced sample was naive CD4+ T cells from blood. Receptors were obtained from a young man in good health.

Comment on this clone: Mismatch with germline at one junction end may stem from a read error. The rearrangement uses TRBV7-7 and TRBJ2-1; TRBD1 matches 9 bases. The CDR3 extends over 15 amino acids. Germline V gene sequence: CDR1 SSHAT, CDR2 FNYEAQ (reference sequence). Written as DNA, the CDR3 is TGTGCTAGCAGCTTCGGGACAGGGCTTTCCAATGAGCAGTTCTTC. Amino acids: CASSFGTGLSNEQFF.

The table lists this clone with a few counts. The V and J genes are TRBV7-2 and TRBJ1-6; no definite D call. Germline-derived CDR1 and CDR2 are SGHTA and FQGNSA. The CDR3 totals 13 residues. Trimming removed 2 bases at V and 11 bases at J, with 10 bases between. The CDR3, as DNA: TGTGCCAGCAGCTTATCGTCCATGGCACCCCTCCACTTT. Its translation: CASSLSSMAPLHF.

This chain links TRBV5-1 with TRBJ1-2; no definite D call. Germline V gene data show CDR1 as SGHRS and CDR2 as YFSETQ. V lost 5 bases to trimming and J lost 7 bases, with 15 bases between them. The CDR3 has 13 residues. CDR3: CASSQDSLGGYTF. The CDR3 coding sequence is TGCGCCAGCAGTCAGGACTCCCTGGGTGGCTACACCTTC. The full variable domain, completed using reference TRBV5-1 and TRBJ1-2, is KAGVTQTPRYLIKTRGQQVTLSCSPISGHRSVSWYQQTPGQGLQFLFEYFSETQRNKGNFPGRFSGRQFSNSRSEMNVSTLELGDSALYLCASSQDSLGGYTFGSGTRLTVV.

The V call is TRBV7-9, the J call TRBJ1-1; D is unresolved. The CDR3 is 15 amino acids. Per the germline V gene, CDR1 is SEHNR and CDR2 is FQNEAQ (reference sequence). The V gene lost 5 bases and the J gene lost 4 bases, with 17 bases spanning the gap. DNA of the CDR3: TGTGCCAGCAGCCAAACATCGGTGGGAGGCACTGAAGCTTTCTTT. Its translation: CASSQTSVGGTEAFF.

This clone was recorded a few times. J is TRBJ2-3 and V is TRBV7-3; a possible D gene is TRBD1 (6 bases). Per the germline V gene, CDR1 is SGHTA and CDR2 is FQGTGA. CDR3 size: 14 residues. V was pared by 3 bases and J by 2 bases, with 9 bases between. The CDR3 bases are TGTGCCAGCAGCTTCGACAGGTTCACAGATACGCAGTATTTT. Translating gives CASSFDRFTDTQYF.

The chain is built from TRBV7-2 and TRBJ2-5, with 8 bases lining up with TRBD1. V was clipped by 7 bases and J by 1 base; unmatched bases: 5. This CDR3 is built from 14 residues. The V gene's germline CDR1 is SGHTA and CDR2 FQGNSA. The CDR3 protein is CASTLDRGQETQYF. CDR3 in DNA: TGTGCCAGCACGTTAGACAGGGGCCAAGAGACCCAGTACTTC.

This clone has a count of ten or more. The chain combines TRBV7-2 with TRBJ2-5, with 9 bases identical to TRBD2. The J segment lost 5 bases and the V segment lost 2 bases, leaving 3 bases of the junction unmatched. Germline V gene lookup returns CDR1 SGHTA and CDR2 FQGNSA. The CDR3 contains 14 residues. CDR3 loop: CASSLLAGRETQYF. DNA for the CDR3: TGTGCCAGCAGCTTACTAGCGGGGAGGGAGACCCAGTACTTC.

This clone was observed a few times. The chain couples TRBV6-5 to TRBJ1-1; D is uncertain. Germline-derived CDR1 and CDR2 are MNHEY and SVGAGI. V shed 0 bases and J shed 7 bases, with 12 bases lying between them. The CDR3 has 14 residues. This CDR3 is CASSYSIKALEAFF. In nucleotides, the CDR3 is TGTGCCAGCAGTTACTCCATAAAGGCCCTTGAAGCTTTCTTT.

The chain is built from TRBV4-1 and TRBJ2-6, with D possibly matching TRBD1 (6 bases). Trimming removed 4 bases from V and 6 bases from J, with 7 bases in between. CDR3 length: 13 residues. The germline CDR1 and CDR2 sequences are MGHRA and YSYEKL. This CDR3 is CASSPGAANVLTF. As DNA, the CDR3 is TGCGCCAGCAGCCCAGGGGCGGCCAACGTCCTGACTTTC.

This clone has just a few counts. This chain links TRBV29-1 with TRBJ1-1; 8 bases fit TRBD1. Losses at the gene ends were 3 bases for V and 1 base for J; bases not matched to a gene: 10. CDR3 length: 16 residues. Germline V lookup: CDR1 SQVTM, CDR2 ANQGSEA. The CDR3 is CSVDGAGGTWNTEAFF. In nucleotides, the CDR3 is TGCAGCGTTGATGGGGCAGGGGGCACATGGAACACTGAAGCTTTCTTT.

The chain is built from TRBV15 and TRBJ2-2; no definite D call. V dropped 1 base and J dropped 0 bases, with 6 bases sitting between them. Germline V gene lookup returns CDR1 LNHNV and CDR2 YYDKDF (reference sequence). The CDR3 has 15 residues. For the CDR3, the DNA is TGTGCCACCAGCAGAGGGTATTCGAACACCGGGGAGCTGTTTTTT. Amino acids: CATSRGYSNTGELFF.

This clone was found a few times. The chain carries TRBV30 and TRBJ2-3; D remains unclear. The CDR3 covers 12 residues. V dropped 1 base and J dropped 0 bases, with 2 bases sitting between them. In germline, CDR1 is GTSNPN, CDR2 SVGIG (reference sequence). CDR3 amino acids: CAWSESTDTQYF. The CDR3 nucleotides are TGTGCCTGGAGTGAAAGCACAGATACGCAGTATTTT.

This sequence joins TRBV10-3 and TRBJ2-4, with 7 bases fitting TRBD1. The CDR3 loop spans 15 amino acids. The junction had 6 bases not matched to a gene; V was cut back by 3 bases and J by 4 bases. CDR1 ENHRY and CDR2 SYGVKD come from the germline V gene. The DNA of the CDR3 is TGTGCCATCAGTGAAACTGGGACAGCAAAAAACATTCAGTACTTC. This sequence encodes CAISETGTAKNIQYF.

This clone has just a few counts. The chain is built from TRBV11-2 and TRBJ2-5; 11 bases are shared with TRBD2. The length of the CDR3 is 15 residues. V trimming: 7 bases; J trimming: 2 bases; junction bases outside the gene matches: 6. Germline CDR1 is SGHAT and CDR2 is FQNNGV. The CDR3 here is CASNRLAGLQETQYF. For the CDR3, the DNA is TGTGCCAGCAACCGACTAGCGGGGCTGCAAGAGACCCAGTACTTC.

This clone was seen only a few times. Other nucleotide sequences from this sample produce the same CDR3. The chain employs TRBV4-2 and TRBJ2-1, with 13 bases lining up with TRBD2. Trimming removed 3 bases from V and 5 bases from J; junction bases left unmatched: 1. The CDR3 contains 15 residues. In germline, CDR1 is LGHNA, CDR2 YNFKEQ. CDR3 sequence: CASSQGTSGDNEQFF. The CDR3 nucleotides read TGTGCCAGCAGCCAGGGGACTAGCGGGGACAATGAGCAGTTCTTC.

This clone was found a few times. This chain links TRBV7-2 with TRBJ1-2; D is perhaps TRBD1 (5 bases). CDR1 and CDR2 (germline): SGHTA, FQGNSA. Trimming stripped 1 base from V and 3 bases from J, with 9 bases between. The CDR3 runs 14 residues. The CDR3: CASSLVATDYGYTF. CDR3 nucleotide sequence: TGTGCCAGCAGCTTAGTAGCGACAGACTATGGCTACACCTTC.

Concerning this clone: Additional DNA sequences in this sample encode the identical CDR3. This chain connects TRBV5-4 to TRBJ2-5; D call uncertain. V dropped 3 bases and J dropped 1 base, with 7 bases sitting between them. Germline CDR1 and CDR2: SGHNT and YYREEE (reference sequence). This CDR3 has 13 amino acids. CDR3 region: CASSSTVQETQYF. The CDR3 DNA follows: TGTGCCAGCAGCTCGACGGTCCAAGAGACCCAGTACTTC.

The genes are TRBV7-2 and TRBJ2-7; D is ambiguous. Trimming pared 4 bases from V and 7 bases from J, leaving 14 bases between. The germline CDR1 and CDR2 sequences are SGHTA and FQGNSA. This CDR3 is 13 amino acids long. In DNA, the CDR3 is TGTGCCAGCAGCTATCTCTCCTTACGGGAGCAGTACTTC. Translation: CASSYLSLREQYF.